The rows below give T cell receptor beta chains drawn from one sample of a study of OX40 agonist ivuxolimab in advanced cancers. Generated by immunoSEQ multiplex PCR, the TCRdb table keeps only in-frame clones and is missing some. The sample contains 73,000 or so clones, approximately 79% of which appear only once. The sequences come from CD4+ or CD8+ T cells sorted from blood, collected in a trial of the OX40 agonist ivuxolimab. These receptors were collected from an adult with an advanced solid tumor such as melanoma, head and neck, liver or kidney cancer. Each CDR3 is given with its conserved first and last residue. The D gene is left open where the match is weak. Not every row has a clone size; where given, it reads once, few, many or a size class.

V gene	clone size	J gene	D gene	CDR3 length	CDR3 DNA	CDR3 protein
TRBV5-1	.	TRBJ1-2	.	14	TGCGCCAGCAGCTCATCGGGGGTGGACTATGGCTACACCTTC	CASSSSGVDYGYTF
TRBV15	.	TRBJ1-2	.	12	TGTGCCACCGCCGGGACGGCCTATGGCTACACCTTC	CATAGTAYGYTF
TRBV6-5	.	TRBJ2-1	TRBD2	15	TGTGCCAGCAGTTACGACGGGAGGTTCTACAATGAGCAGTTCTTC	CASSYDGRFYNEQFF
TRBV7-2	.	TRBJ1-3	.	13	TGTGCCAGCAGCCCCTCGGCAGGAAACACCATATATTTT	CASSPSAGNTIYF
TRBV5-1	.	TRBJ2-2	TRBD1	14	TGCGCCAGCAGCGGACAGGGGGGTACCGGGGAGCTGTTTTTT	CASSGQGGTGELFF
TRBV28	.	TRBJ1-2	.	13	TGTGCCAGCAGCGGACAGATCTACTATGGCTACACCTTC	CASSGQIYYGYTF
TRBV4-2	.	TRBJ2-2	.	15	TGTGCCAGCAGCCAAGGGGCAGGGAACACCGGGGAGCTGTTTTTT	CASSQGAGNTGELFF
TRBV7-9	once	TRBJ1-4	.	15	TGTGCCAGCAGCTTAGCGGCGTCGGGGAATGAAAAACTGTTTTTT	CASSLAASGNEKLFF
TRBV10-3	.	TRBJ1-1	.	13	TGTGCCATCAGTGAGTCAAGGACGGTTGAAGCTTTCTTT	CAISESRTVEAFF
TRBV11-2	.	TRBJ1-1	.	16	TGTGCCAGCAGCCCCACCCGACCACAGGAGAACACTGAAGCTTTCTTT	CASSPTRPQENTEAFF
TRBV10-3	.	TRBJ1-2	.	11	TGTGCCATCAGTGAGGACTCTGGCTACACCTTC	CAISEDSGYTF
TRBV7-9	.	TRBJ1-2	.	16	TGTGCCAGCAGCTTAGTTGCCCTGTTAGCTAACTATGGCTACACCTTC	CASSLVALLANYGYTF
TRBV6-5	.	TRBJ2-2	.	13	TGTGCCAGCAGTTATGCGAACACCGGGGAGCTGTTTTTT	CASSYANTGELFF
TRBV15	.	TRBJ2-7	TRBD1	14	TGTGCCACCAGCAGACCCGGGACAGCTACGCAGCAGTACTTC	CATSRPGTATQQYF
TRBV4-1	.	TRBJ1-1	.	14	TGCGCCAGCAGCCAAACACCCCTTGCGACTGAAGCTTTCTTT	CASSQTPLATEAFF
TRBV11-2	.	TRBJ2-5	TRBD2	14	TGTGCCAGCAGCGTAAGCGGGGGGTGGGAGACCCAGTACTTC	CASSVSGGWETQYF
TRBV10-2	once	TRBJ1-2	.	15	TGCGCCAGCAGTGGCTCAGGGACAAGGGACTATGGCTACACCTTC	CASSGSGTRDYGYTF
TRBV5-1	.	TRBJ2-1	.	17	TGCGCCAGCAGCTTGGCCGTTAAGGCGAGCTCCTACAATGAGCAGTTCTTC	CASSLAVKASSYNEQFF
TRBV18	.	TRBJ2-3	.	12	TGTGCCAGCTCACCCCTAGAAGATACGCAGTATTTT	CASSPLEDTQYF
TRBV5-6	.	TRBJ2-7	TRBD2	15	TGTGCCAGCAGCACCGGGACTAGCGTTTACTACGAGCAGTACTTC	CASSTGTSVYYEQYF
TRBV27	.	TRBJ2-4	TRBD2	14	TGTGCCAGCAGTTACACTAGCGGAAAAAACATTCAGTACTTC	CASSYTSGKNIQYF
TRBV10-3	once	TRBJ2-2	TRBD1	16	TGTGCCATCAGTGAGTCAAGGACAGGCTTACACGGGGAGCTGTTTTTT	CAISESRTGLHGELFF
TRBV7-3	.	TRBJ1-2	.	17	TGTGCCAGCAGCTTAACTGGATCCCCTAATACCCTTTATGGCTACACCTTC	CASSLTGSPNTLYGYTF
TRBV29-1	.	TRBJ1-1	.	14	TGCAGCGGCCAGGCCCAGGGACGAAACACTGAAGCTTTCTTT	CSGQAQGRNTEAFF
TRBV4-3	.	TRBJ1-4	.	16	TGCGCCAGCAGCCAAGGGGCCGGCAACCACAATGAAAAACTGTTTTTT	CASSQGAGNHNEKLFF
TRBV9	.	TRBJ2-5	TRBD2	18	TGTGCCAGCAGCGTACGTTCTGGGGCTAGCGGGAGAGGAGAGACCCAGTACTTC	CASSVRSGASGRGETQYF
TRBV5-4	.	TRBJ1-1	TRBD1	14	TGTGCCAGCACCAATCAGGGGGCGGGCACTGAAGCTTTCTTT	CASTNQGAGTEAFF
TRBV23-1	.	TRBJ2-5	.	16	TGCGCCAGCAGTCAATCGAGGGGTTTCTCGGAAGAGACCCAGTACTTC	CASSQSRGFSEETQYF
TRBV18	.	TRBJ1-2	.	12	TGTGCCAGCTCACCAGACCCCTATGGCTACACCTTC	CASSPDPYGYTF
TRBV9	.	TRBJ2-7	TRBD2	15	TGTGCCAGCAGCAAGGAGGTTGGGGGGGCCTACGAGCAGTACTTC	CASSKEVGGAYEQYF
TRBV19	.	TRBJ2-2	TRBD1	15	TGTGCCAGTAGTATCAAGGACAGGGGTACCGGGGAGCTGTTTTTT	CASSIKDRGTGELFF
TRBV4-3	.	TRBJ1-2	.	14	TGCGCCAGCAGCCCGGGGCCGGAGCCCTATGGCTACACCTTC	CASSPGPEPYGYTF
TRBV11-2	.	TRBJ2-7	.	15	TGTGCCAGCAGCTTAGAACCCGGGAGCATTCACGAGCAGTACTTC	CASSLEPGSIHEQYF
TRBV18	.	TRBJ2-3	.	14	TGTGCCAGCTCACCATTGAAGGAAGGAGATACGCAGTATTTT	CASSPLKEGDTQYF
TRBV11-2	once	TRBJ1-2	.	13	TGTGCCAGCAGCCCCCAAGGGGGGAAGGGCTACACCTTC	CASSPQGGKGYTF
TRBV27	.	TRBJ1-6	TRBD1	18	TGTGCCAGCAGTAGCCGGGACAGGGCATCTCAATTGAGGTCACCCCTCCACTTT	CASSSRDRASQLRSPLHF
TRBV30	.	TRBJ2-3	.	15	TGTGCCTGGAGTGCCGGGACTTCCTACCAGGATACGCAGTATTTT	CAWSAGTSYQDTQYF
TRBV2	.	TRBJ1-1	.	14	TGTGCCAGCACCACGGACAGTTTGAACACTGAAGCTTTCTTT	CASTTDSLNTEAFF
TRBV13	.	TRBJ2-1	TRBD2	18	TGTGCCAGCAGTTCGACTAGCGGGAGGACAAGCTCCTACAATGAGCAGTTCTTC	CASSSTSGRTSSYNEQFF
TRBV5-6	.	TRBJ2-3	TRBD2	17	TGTGCCAGCAGCTTGCCCACCACAGCGGGATCCGCAGATACGCAGTATTTT	CASSLPTTAGSADTQYF
TRBV9	.	TRBJ1-4	.	15	TGTGCCAGCAGCGTGGGTCAGGGGACTAATGAAAAACTGTTTTTT	CASSVGQGTNEKLFF
TRBV6-6	.	TRBJ1-2	TRBD1	14	TGTGCCAGCAGTCCAGGGGGGGTGGACTATGGCTACACCTTC	CASSPGGVDYGYTF
TRBV30	.	TRBJ2-7	.	13	TGTGCCTGGACCCGGGACGGCAGGAACGAGCAGTACTTC	CAWTRDGRNEQYF
TRBV15	.	TRBJ2-6	.	17	TGTGCCACCAGCAGGAGGGGCAGGCCCTCTGGGGCCAACGTCCTGACTTTC	CATSRRGRPSGANVLTF
TRBV6-6	.	TRBJ2-1	TRBD1	14	TGTGCCAGCAGGGCAGGGGGCTCCTACAATGAGCAGTTCTTC	CASRAGGSYNEQFF
TRBV11-2	.	TRBJ1-2	.	15	TGTGCCAGCAGCGCCCGGGTATTACTGTCTCATGGCTACACCTTC	CASSARVLLSHGYTF
TRBV9	.	TRBJ2-5	TRBD2	15	TGTGCCAGCACCGTCCGGGGGGGGGCTCAAGAGACCCAGTACTTC	CASTVRGGAQETQYF
TRBV12-5	.	TRBJ2-3	TRBD2	14	TGTGCTAGTGGGAGACTAGCGGGGGAAGATACGCAGTATTTT	CASGRLAGEDTQYF
TRBV6-1	.	TRBJ1-3	.	14	TGTGCCAGCAGTGAAGGAGGTTCTGGAAACACCATATATTTT	CASSEGGSGNTIYF
TRBV6-1	.	TRBJ1-3	.	14	TGTGCCAGCAGTGTAGGAGGGGTTGGAAACACCATATATTTT	CASSVGGVGNTIYF
TRBV27	.	TRBJ2-5	TRBD2	16	TGTGCCAGCACCCCCTGGGGTAGCGGGATAGGCGGGACCCAGTACTTC	CASTPWGSGIGGTQYF
TRBV6-5	.	TRBJ2-2	TRBD1	15	TGTGCCAGCAGCTCGGGACAGGGGAACACCGGGGAGCTGTTTTTT	CASSSGQGNTGELFF